The 29 T cell receptor beta chains given below trace back to one sample, sequenced in a study of fetal regulatory T cell absence and autoimmunity (dated by TCRdb to about 2017). Library prep was done by the immunoSEQ multiplex PCR assay. TCRdb carries this immuneACCESS record with in-frame sequences only. Its versions omit some clonotypes, under half of them owing to an unresolved V gene in the studies checked, with the rest unexplained. The sample table lists roughly 95,000 clones, around 72% of them with a count of one. The ten largest clones represent roughly 2% of the sample. The specimen sequenced was pancreas tissue. These receptors all stem from a male donor with IPEX syndrome.

The V call is TRBV7-9, the J call TRBJ2-3; 10 positions match TRBD1. V shed 1 base, J shed 1 base, and the junction held 5 bases outside the gene matches. The CDR3 sequence is 17 residues long. In germline, CDR1 is SEHNR, CDR2 FQNEAQ (reference sequence). Here the CDR3 reads CASSLGVGTGGTDTQYF. In DNA form, the CDR3 reads TGTGCCAGCAGCTTAGGAGTGGGGACAGGGGGCACAGATACGCAGTATTTT.

The chain couples TRBV6-5 to TRBJ2-1; TRBD2 is a possible D gene (6 bases). The V gene's germline CDR1 is MNHEY and CDR2 SVGAGI. The CDR3 consists of 15 residues. V was pared by 2 bases and J by 2 bases, with 10 bases between. The CDR3 loop is CASSYRGSPYNEQFF. CDR3 coding DNA: TGTGCCAGCAGTTACCGGGGGAGCCCCTACAATGAGCAGTTCTTC.

Comments on this clone: The junction departs from germline at one end; a sequencing error may be responsible. V is TRBV5-1 and J is TRBJ2-1, with TRBD2 matching over 9 bases. The germline CDR1 and CDR2 sequences are SGHRS and YFSETQ. This CDR3 spans 15 amino acids. The CDR3 DNA sequence: TGCGCCAGCGGCTTTAGCGGGAGTGCCAGGAATGAGCAGTTCTTC. Amino acids: CASGFSGSARNEQFF.

V is TRBV5-1 and J is TRBJ2-1; TRBD2 agrees at 14 bases. V trimming: 3 bases; J trimming: 9 bases; junction bases outside the gene matches: 8. The germline gives CDR1 SGHRS, CDR2 YFSETQ. CDR3 size: 16 residues. The CDR3 nucleotides are TGCGCCAGCAGCTCCCGACTAGCGGGAGGGGGTAGTGAGCAGTTCTTC. As protein: CASSSRLAGGGSEQFF.

This chain connects TRBV6-1 to TRBJ2-3; possible D gene TRBD2, 6 bases. The CDR3 is 15 residues long. Germline loops: CDR1 MNHNS, CDR2 SASEGT. The V end was cut by 3 bases, the J end by 2 bases, with 12 bases between. In DNA, the CDR3 is TGTGCCAGCAGTGAGCCAGCGGGCCTCACAGATACGCAGTATTTT. It codes for CASSEPAGLTDTQYF.

CDR3 nucleotides: TGTGCCAGCAGCCCCCGCGGGGAGCTGTTTTTT. Translation: CASSPRGELFF. The gene calls are TRBV7-9 and TRBJ2-2; D unresolved. Germline CDR1 is SEHNR and CDR2 is FQNEAQ (reference sequence). CDR3 length: 11 amino acids. V was shortened by 5 bases and J by 7 bases, with 5 bases between the two germline ends.

This rearrangement joins TRBV6-6 to TRBJ2-7; 10 bases align to TRBD1. The CDR3 spans 12 residues. Trimming at V came to 9 bases and at J to 2 bases, leaving 1 base not matched to a gene. Germline CDR1 is MNHNY and CDR2 is SVGAGI (reference sequence). The CDR3 DNA reads TGTGCCAGTGGGACAGGGGCCTACGAGCAGTACTTC. Residues: CASGTGAYEQYF.

The chain has TRBV19 and TRBJ2-1; 9 bases are shared with TRBD2. Per germline, CDR1 LNHDA and CDR2 SQIVND (reference sequence). The ends lost 6 bases at V and 1 base at J; junction bases unmatched: 4. The CDR3 spans 15 residues. The CDR3 nucleotides are TGTGCCAGTAGCTTAGCGGGGGAGTCCTACAATGAGCAGTTCTTC. It translates to CASSLAGESYNEQFF. Using reference TRBV19 and TRBJ2-1 for the parts outside the CDR3, the full variable domain is DGGITQSPKYLFRKEGQNVTLSCEQNLNHDAMYWYRQDPGQGLRLIYYSQIVNDFQKGDIAEGYSVSREKKESFPLTVTSAQKNPTAFYLCASSLAGESYNEQFFGPGTRLTVL.

This clone was counted a single time. This rearrangement joins TRBV7-9 to TRBJ1-2; 11 bases map to TRBD1. CDR1 is SEHNR, CDR2 FQNEAQ, per germline (reference sequence). V lost 3 bases to trimming and J lost 7 bases; unmatched junction nucleotides: 4. The CDR3 has 14 residues. The CDR3: CASSLRTGGFGYTF. The CDR3 DNA sequence: TGTGCCAGCAGCTTGAGGACAGGGGGCTTTGGCTACACCTTC.

The rearrangement joins TRBV7-2 to TRBJ2-7; 8 bases align to TRBD1. The V segment lost 3 bases and the J segment 3 bases; nucleotides outside the gene matches: 4. This CDR3 is 14 amino acids long. Germline loops: CDR1 SGHTA, CDR2 FQGNSA. CDR3 nucleotide sequence: TGTGCCAGCAGCTTCCGGACAGGGTACTACGAGCAGTACTTC. Amino acids: CASSFRTGYYEQYF.

The chain employs TRBV4-1 and TRBJ1-3, with D uncertain. With 3 bases removed from V and 0 bases from J, the gap between germline ends came to 12 bases. This CDR3 contains 16 residues. Looked up from germline, CDR1 is MGHRA and CDR2 is YSYEKL. CDR3 bases: TGCGCCAGCAGCCAGGATTGGACCAGCTCTGGAAACACCATATATTTT. It encodes CASSQDWTSSGNTIYF.

The chain uses TRBV7-9 and TRBJ1-1, with a weak D call TRBD1 (6 bases). CDR3 size: 15 residues. From germline, CDR1 is SEHNR and CDR2 FQNEAQ (reference sequence). The V gene lost 5 bases and the J gene lost 4 bases, with 17 bases spanning the gap. For the CDR3, the DNA is TGTGCCAGCAGCCCACAGGGCGGGAGTCGCACTGAAGCTTTCTTT. Translating it yields CASSPQGGSRTEAFF.

CDR3 region: CAWRGTVNTEAFF. CDR3 coding DNA: TGTGCCTGGAGGGGGACGGTGAACACTGAAGCTTTCTTT. V and J are TRBV30 and TRBJ1-1, with TRBD1 as a possible D gene (5 bases). The V gene's germline CDR1 is GTSNPN and CDR2 SVGIG (reference sequence). V was cut by 3 bases and J by 0 bases, with 8 bases left in between. The CDR3 length is 13 residues.

This clone was observed a few times. The chain couples TRBV29-1 to TRBJ1-3; D is unclear. Per the germline V gene, CDR1 is SQVTM and CDR2 is ANQGSEA. The CDR3 runs 11 residues. CDR3 bases: TGCAGTGGGCTAGAGGGAAACACCATATATTTT. Its translation: CSGLEGNTIYF.

This chain connects TRBV4-3 to TRBJ2-3, with no clear D. V shed 2 bases and J shed 7 bases, with 13 bases lying between them. The CDR3 consists of 14 residues. CDR1 is LGHNA and CDR2 is YSLEER in the germline V gene. CDR3 amino acids: CASSQQPFINTQYF. The CDR3 region has the DNA TGCGCCAGCAGCCAACAACCCTTTATCAATACGCAGTATTTT.

The rearrangement links TRBV19 to TRBJ1-1, with D unresolved. The CDR3 runs to 13 residues. The V and J ends lost 3 bases and 4 bases respectively, with 9 bases between them. Germline V gives CDR1 LNHDA, CDR2 SQIVND (reference sequence). CDR3 region: CASSIPMATEAFF. The CDR3 nucleotides read TGTGCCAGTAGTATCCCCATGGCCACTGAAGCTTTCTTT.

The chain has TRBV19 and TRBJ1-3, with TRBD1 matching 8 bases. Per germline, CDR1 LNHDA and CDR2 SQIVND (reference sequence). V was pared by 9 bases and J by 2 bases, with 3 bases of the junction left unmatched. The CDR3 runs 13 residues. CDR3: CASRTGTGNTIYF. CDR3 bases: TGTGCCAGCCGGACAGGGACTGGAAACACCATATATTTT.

For this clone: Other DNA variants within this sample encode the same CDR3. The J gene is TRBJ1-2, the V gene TRBV7-2; D ambiguous. Germline CDR1 SGHTA, CDR2 FQGNSA. CDR3 length: 12 residues. With 1 base removed from V and 3 bases from J, the gap between germline ends came to 3 bases. CDR3 region: CASSLGHYGYTF. The CDR3 coding sequence is TGTGCCAGCAGCTTAGGACACTATGGCTACACCTTC.

A note on this clone: This sample also contains other DNA sequences that code for the same CDR3. The rearrangement joins TRBV11-2 to TRBJ2-5, with TRBD2 identical over 10 bases. Losses at the gene ends were 2 bases for V and 5 bases for J; bases not matched to a gene: 5. This CDR3 contains 15 residues. The V gene's germline CDR1 is SGHAT and CDR2 FQNNGV. The chain's CDR3 is CASSLSGGAGETQYF. The CDR3 nucleotides read TGTGCCAGCAGCTTAAGCGGGGGGGCGGGCGAGACCCAGTACTTC.

This rearrangement joins TRBV7-2 to TRBJ1-6; 8 nucleotides align to TRBD1. V lost 5 bases and J lost 2; bases outside the gene matches: 5. Germline loops: CDR1 SGHTA, CDR2 FQGNSA. The CDR3 is made up of 16 amino acids. The CDR3 DNA follows: TGTGCCAGCAGCCTGCAGGGGGCGACCTATAATTCACCCCTCCACTTT. Its protein is CASSLQGATYNSPLHF.

The chain couples TRBV6-5 to TRBJ2-1, with 7 positions matching TRBD1. Per germline, CDR1 MNHEY and CDR2 SVGAGI. The CDR3 covers 15 residues. The J segment lost 7 bases and the V segment lost 0 bases, leaving 6 bases of the junction unmatched. CDR3 bases: TGTGCCAGCAGTTACTCGTTTACAGGGGCAAATGAGCAGTTCTTC. This codes for CASSYSFTGANEQFF.

The chain employs TRBV5-1 and TRBJ2-2; TRBD2 matches at 11 bases. Germline V gene lookup returns CDR1 SGHRS and CDR2 YFSETQ. The CDR3 loop spans 16 amino acids. Germline trimming cut 4 bases from V and 3 bases from J; bases unmatched to any gene: 5. CDR3 protein: CASSPGTSGYTGELFF. The CDR3 DNA reads TGCGCCAGCAGCCCAGGGACTAGCGGTTACACCGGGGAGCTGTTTTTT. Together with reference TRBV5-1 and TRBJ2-2, the CDR3 gives the full variable domain: KAGVTQTPRYLIKTRGQQVTLSCSPISGHRSVSWYQQTPGQGLQFLFEYFSETQRNKGNFPGRFSGRQFSNSRSEMNVSTLELGDSALYLCASSPGTSGYTGELFFGEGSRLTVL.

This sequence joins TRBV25-1 and TRBJ2-1; D call uncertain. Trimming cost V 5 bases and J 4 bases, with 15 bases left between them. Per germline, CDR1 MGHDK and CDR2 SYGVNS. This CDR3 is 15 amino acids long. The CDR3 coding sequence is TGTGCCAGCAGTAGTTACGAGCGCCCTTACAATGAGCAGTTCTTC. This codes for CASSSYERPYNEQFF.

This clone was recorded a few times. The gene calls are TRBV27 and TRBJ1-2, with 8 bases identical to TRBD1. Germline assignment: CDR1 MNHEY and CDR2 SMNVEV (reference sequence). The V gene end was trimmed by 6 bases and the J gene end by 4 bases; junction bases not matched to a gene: 4. The length of the CDR3 is 13 residues. In nucleotides, the CDR3 is TGTGCCAGCAGCCCAACAGGGGGCTATGGCTACACCTTC. Residues: CASSPTGGYGYTF.

The J gene is TRBJ2-7, the V gene TRBV5-4; TRBD1 matches at 7 bases. CDR3 length: 13 amino acids. Germline V gene data show CDR1 as SGHNT and CDR2 as YYREEE (reference sequence). V lost 3 bases to trimming and J lost 9 bases; unmatched junction nucleotides: 9. The CDR3 sequence is CASSSGDSGRQYF. In DNA form, the CDR3 reads TGTGCCAGCAGCTCTGGGGACAGCGGAAGGCAGTACTTC.

The chain joins TRBV9 to TRBJ1-2, with TRBD1 as a possible D gene (5 bases). This CDR3 spans 14 amino acids. V gave up 4 bases and J gave up 4 bases, with 14 bases separating them. Looked up from germline, CDR1 is SGDLS and CDR2 is YYNGEE. As DNA, the CDR3 is TGTGCCAGCAGCTTACAGGACGGCTTCTATGGCTACACCTTC. This encodes CASSLQDGFYGYTF.

The chain joins TRBV6-5 to TRBJ2-7, with TRBD2 as a possible D gene (6 bases). The CDR3 sequence is 14 residues long. V dropped 0 bases and J dropped 5 bases, with 11 bases sitting between them. Germline loops: CDR1 MNHEY, CDR2 SVGAGI. Written as DNA, the CDR3 is TGTGCCAGCAGTTACTCCCTAGCGAGCCACGAGCAGTACTTC. Amino acid sequence: CASSYSLASHEQYF.

This clone was found once. The genes are TRBV18 and TRBJ1-2; D remains ambiguous. V was pared by 3 bases and J by 7 bases, with 15 bases between. The CDR3 loop spans 14 amino acids. CDR1 is KGHSH, CDR2 LQKENI, per germline. The CDR3 sequence: CASSPLGKEGGYTF. CDR3 bases: TGTGCCAGCTCACCTCTGGGCAAGGAGGGTGGCTACACCTTC. Variable domain in full (rest from reference TRBV18 and TRBJ1-2): NAGVMQNPRHLVRRRGQEARLRCSPMKGHSHVYWYRQLPEEGLKFMVYLQKENIIDESGMPKERFSAEFPKEGPSILRIQQVVRGDSAAYFCASSPLGKEGGYTFGSGTRLTVV.

This clone was detected only a few times. Different DNA sequences within this sample yield the same CDR3. This chain uses TRBV27 with TRBJ1-5; TRBD1 is a possible D gene (6 bases). Trimming cost V 2 bases and J 1 base, with 6 bases left between them. CDR3 size: 14 residues. Germline V lookup: CDR1 MNHEY, CDR2 SMNVEV (reference sequence). CDR3 sequence: CASSLGGSNQPQHF. The CDR3 DNA follows: TGTGCCAGCAGTTTAGGGGGCAGCAATCAGCCCCAGCATTTT.